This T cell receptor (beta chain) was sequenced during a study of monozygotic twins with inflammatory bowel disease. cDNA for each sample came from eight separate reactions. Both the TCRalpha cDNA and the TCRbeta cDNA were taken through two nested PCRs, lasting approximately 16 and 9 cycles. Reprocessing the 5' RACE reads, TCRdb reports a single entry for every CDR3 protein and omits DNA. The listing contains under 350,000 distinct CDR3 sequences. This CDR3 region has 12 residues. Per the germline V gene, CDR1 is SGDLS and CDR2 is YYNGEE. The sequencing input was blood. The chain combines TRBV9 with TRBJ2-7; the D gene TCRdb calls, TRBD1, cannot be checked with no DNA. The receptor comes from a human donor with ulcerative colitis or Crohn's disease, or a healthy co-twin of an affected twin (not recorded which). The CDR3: CASSSRDDVEYF.